One TCR beta chain is described in this entry. Its target is unknown. An end of the junction does not agree with germline; a read error may underlie this. The source of the sample is a study of T cell repertoires in cytomegalovirus infection. TCRdb ran MiXCR on the reads and lists one entry per CDR3 protein. The sample contains some 940,000 distinct CDR3 sequences, roughly 30% of which appear only once. Germline CDR1 reads SGHVS; CDR2 reads FNYEAQ. The CDR3 has 16 residues. The gene calls are TRBV7-6 and TRBJ1-3; TRBD1 matches at 8 bases. This receptor was identified in a human donor in good health (CMV status not recorded). Some clones in this sample may be carry-over from other donors' samples. Specimen: cultured CD8+ T cells from PBMCs, collected from culture after CMV antigen stimulation. CDR3 in amino acids: CASSLRTGSSGNAIYF. For the CDR3, the DNA is TGTGCCAGCAGCCTCCGGACAGGGAGCTCTGGAAACGCCATATATTTT.